Listed below are T cell receptor beta chains from one sample, sequenced in a study of T-cell memory formation after mild COVID-19. TCRdb re-called the 5' RACE reads with MiXCR, one entry per CDR3 protein. The table records hundreds of thousands of distinct CDR3 sequences, approximately 27% of them present only once. Sequenced material: PBMCs or a T cell subset sorted from them (not recorded which). Receptors were obtained from an adult woman who had mild COVID-19 (a few samples of this study predate the infection). Cell type and time point are not known. Both conserved end residues are part of each CDR3. The order of the fields is clone size, V gene, J gene, CDR3 protein. Clone size is given for some rows only: seen once, a few or many times, or a class if the clone is expanded.

clone size: few
V gene: TRBV6-2/TRBV6-3
J gene: TRBJ2-1
CDR3 protein: CASSPGTHAPNEQFF

clone size: NA
V gene: TRBV15
J gene: TRBJ1-1
CDR3 protein: CATSEPALNTEAFF

clone size: NA
V gene: TRBV5-1
J gene: TRBJ1-1
CDR3 protein: CASSAPDRGVTEAFF

clone size: few
V gene: TRBV20-1
J gene: TRBJ1-6
CDR3 protein: CSATPDLWGDGHHF

clone size: few
V gene: TRBV5-1
J gene: TRBJ1-1
CDR3 protein: CASSSRTGDETEAFF

clone size: NA
V gene: TRBV5-1
J gene: TRBJ2-1
CDR3 protein: CASSLPGGNEQFF

clone size: NA
V gene: TRBV4-1
J gene: TRBJ2-7
CDR3 protein: CASSGAFEQYF

clone size: many
V gene: TRBV7-9
J gene: TRBJ2-7
CDR3 protein: CASSLAGFEQYF

clone size: few
V gene: TRBV9
J gene: TRBJ2-1
CDR3 protein: CASSVPSGVIDEQFF

clone size: NA
V gene: TRBV12-3/TRBV12-4
J gene: TRBJ1-5
CDR3 protein: CASSLHLGQPQHF

clone size: few
V gene: TRBV3-1
J gene: TRBJ2-7
CDR3 protein: CASSQGAGTGRRRYEQYF

clone size: NA
V gene: TRBV6-1
J gene: TRBJ2-5
CDR3 protein: CASRSGAEETQYF

clone size: few
V gene: TRBV7-9
J gene: TRBJ2-2
CDR3 protein: CASSLSRGPESSGELFF

clone size: NA
V gene: TRBV29-1
J gene: TRBJ2-7
CDR3 protein: CSALNRGSSYEQYF

clone size: many
V gene: TRBV4-2
J gene: TRBJ1-1
CDR3 protein: CASSQVGPVPGGSTEAFF

clone size: many
V gene: TRBV5-1
J gene: TRBJ2-7
CDR3 protein: CASSLRTSANPYEQYF

clone size: NA
V gene: TRBV29-1
J gene: TRBJ1-5
CDR3 protein: CSVPGPSSNQPQHF

clone size: few
V gene: TRBV5-1
J gene: TRBJ1-5
CDR3 protein: CASSLTPQEPQHF

clone size: NA
V gene: TRBV29-1
J gene: TRBJ1-1
CDR3 protein: CSVRGLGKMNTEAFF

clone size: once
V gene: TRBV29-1
J gene: TRBJ1-1
CDR3 protein: CSVEGPLWDRGFNTEAFF

clone size: NA
V gene: TRBV9
J gene: TRBJ2-3
CDR3 protein: CASSVLSGTSATDTQYF

clone size: few
V gene: TRBV7-3
J gene: TRBJ2-3
CDR3 protein: CASSFGSRADTQYF

clone size: NA
V gene: TRBV12-3/TRBV12-4
J gene: TRBJ1-1
CDR3 protein: CASTIQGYGTEAFF

clone size: NA
V gene: TRBV4-3
J gene: TRBJ1-1
CDR3 protein: CASSQVGDEAFF

clone size: NA
V gene: TRBV6-1
J gene: TRBJ1-3
CDR3 protein: CASSESGRGNTIYF

clone size: NA
V gene: TRBV7-8
J gene: TRBJ2-7
CDR3 protein: CASSRTGREQYF

clone size: few
V gene: TRBV12-3/TRBV12-4
J gene: TRBJ2-3
CDR3 protein: CASRPYRESTDTQYF

clone size: NA
V gene: TRBV6-5
J gene: TRBJ1-6
CDR3 protein: CSSSSGQGGYNSPLHF

clone size: NA
V gene: TRBV18
J gene: TRBJ1-1
CDR3 protein: CASSPREGDTEAFF

clone size: few
V gene: TRBV5-1
J gene: TRBJ2-3
CDR3 protein: CASSLRTGPDTQYF

clone size: few
V gene: TRBV12-3/TRBV12-4
J gene: TRBJ2-5
CDR3 protein: CASSSTRTDLGETQYF

clone size: NA
V gene: TRBV4-3
J gene: TRBJ2-5
CDR3 protein: CASSQDGGKQETQYF

clone size: NA
V gene: TRBV7-2
J gene: TRBJ1-1
CDR3 protein: CASRRTGSTEAFF

clone size: NA
V gene: TRBV13
J gene: TRBJ2-7
CDR3 protein: CASSFGPPPNEQYF

clone size: once
V gene: TRBV4-1
J gene: TRBJ2-5
CDR3 protein: CASSEGGEQETQYF

clone size: NA
V gene: TRBV7-2
J gene: TRBJ2-7
CDR3 protein: CASSLGAQLLYEQYF

clone size: few
V gene: TRBV24-1
J gene: TRBJ2-7
CDR3 protein: CATSDSSKGYEQYF

clone size: few
V gene: TRBV28
J gene: TRBJ2-3
CDR3 protein: CASSTSGDWADTQYF

clone size: few
V gene: TRBV30
J gene: TRBJ1-1
CDR3 protein: CAWSVTAMNTEAFF

clone size: NA
V gene: TRBV4-2
J gene: TRBJ2-7
CDR3 protein: CASSQAGTSSYEQYF

clone size: many
V gene: TRBV4-3
J gene: TRBJ2-4
CDR3 protein: CASSQDGLGRAQYF

clone size: NA
V gene: TRBV29-1
J gene: TRBJ2-1
CDR3 protein: CSVEGATEPEQFF

clone size: many
V gene: TRBV7-6
J gene: TRBJ2-3
CDR3 protein: CASSLRGTGPDTQYF

clone size: few
V gene: TRBV12-3/TRBV12-4
J gene: TRBJ1-1
CDR3 protein: CASKHPIHTEAFF

clone size: few
V gene: TRBV12-3/TRBV12-4
J gene: TRBJ1-2
CDR3 protein: CASSHSPYYGYTF

clone size: NA
V gene: TRBV6-6
J gene: TRBJ2-7
CDR3 protein: CASISETYEQYF

clone size: NA
V gene: TRBV6-2/TRBV6-3
J gene: TRBJ1-1
CDR3 protein: CASRKTAVGRAFF